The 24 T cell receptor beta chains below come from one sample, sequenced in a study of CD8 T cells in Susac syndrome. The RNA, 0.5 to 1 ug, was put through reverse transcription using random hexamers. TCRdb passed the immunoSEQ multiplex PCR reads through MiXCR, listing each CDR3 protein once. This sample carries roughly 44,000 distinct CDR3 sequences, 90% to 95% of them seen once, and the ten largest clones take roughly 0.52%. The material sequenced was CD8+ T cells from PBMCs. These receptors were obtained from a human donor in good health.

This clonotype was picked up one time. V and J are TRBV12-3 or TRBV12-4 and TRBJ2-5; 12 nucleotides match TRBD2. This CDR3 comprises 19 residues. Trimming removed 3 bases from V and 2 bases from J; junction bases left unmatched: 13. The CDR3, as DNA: TGTGCCAGCAGTTTGGCACTAATGACCGGACTAGCGGGACAAGAGACCCAGTACTTC. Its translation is CASSLALMTGLAGQETQYF.

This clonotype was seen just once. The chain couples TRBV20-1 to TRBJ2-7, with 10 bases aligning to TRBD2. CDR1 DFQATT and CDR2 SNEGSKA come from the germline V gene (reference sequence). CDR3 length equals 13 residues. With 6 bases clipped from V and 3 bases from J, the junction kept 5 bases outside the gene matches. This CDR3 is CSATSSGSYEQYF. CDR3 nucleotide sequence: TGCAGTGCAACCTCTAGCGGGAGCTACGAGCAGTACTTC.

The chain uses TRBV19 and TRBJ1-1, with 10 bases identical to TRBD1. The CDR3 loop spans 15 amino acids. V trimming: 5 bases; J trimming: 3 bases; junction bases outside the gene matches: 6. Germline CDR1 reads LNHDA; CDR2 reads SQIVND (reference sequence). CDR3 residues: CASSPGTGAYTEAFF. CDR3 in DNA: TGTGCCAGTAGTCCTGGGACAGGGGCCTACACTGAAGCTTTCTTT. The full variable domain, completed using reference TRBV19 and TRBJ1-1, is DGGITQSPKYLFRKEGQNVTLSCEQNLNHDAMYWYRQDPGQGLRLIYYSQIVNDFQKGDIAEGYSVSREKKESFPLTVTSAQKNPTAFYLCASSPGTGAYTEAFFGQGTRLTVV.

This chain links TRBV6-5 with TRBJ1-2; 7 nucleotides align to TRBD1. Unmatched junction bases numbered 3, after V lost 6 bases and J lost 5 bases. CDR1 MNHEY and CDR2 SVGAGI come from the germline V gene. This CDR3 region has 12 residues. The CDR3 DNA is TGTGCCAGCAGCGGGGACAGTTATGGCTACACCTTC. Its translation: CASSGDSYGYTF.

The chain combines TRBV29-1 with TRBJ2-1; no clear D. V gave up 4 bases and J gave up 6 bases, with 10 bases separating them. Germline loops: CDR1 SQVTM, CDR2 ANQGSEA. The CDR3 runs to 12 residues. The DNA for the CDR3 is TGCAGCGTTGGCCTAGGGCTCAATGAGCAGTTCTTC. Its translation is CSVGLGLNEQFF.

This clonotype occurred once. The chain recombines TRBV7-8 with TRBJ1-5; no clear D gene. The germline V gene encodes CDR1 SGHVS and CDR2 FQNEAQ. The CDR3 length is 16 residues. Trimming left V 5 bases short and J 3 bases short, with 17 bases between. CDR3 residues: CASSLTGFTNNQPQHF. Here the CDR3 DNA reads TGTGCCAGCAGCCTAACGGGGTTTACTAACAATCAGCCCCAGCATTTT.

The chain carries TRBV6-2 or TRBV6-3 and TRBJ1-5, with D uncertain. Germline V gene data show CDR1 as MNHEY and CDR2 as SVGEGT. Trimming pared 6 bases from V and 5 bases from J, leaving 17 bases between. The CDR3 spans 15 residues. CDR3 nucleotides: TGTGCCAGCAGCCCTCCGCAGGTCGACGATCAGCCCCAGCATTTT. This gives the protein CASSPPQVDDQPQHF.

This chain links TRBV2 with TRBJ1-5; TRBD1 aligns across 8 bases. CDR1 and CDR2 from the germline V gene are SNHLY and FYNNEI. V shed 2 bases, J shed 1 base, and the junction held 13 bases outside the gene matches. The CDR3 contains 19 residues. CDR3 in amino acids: CASSEWTGNPILSNQPQHF. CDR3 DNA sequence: TGTGCCAGCAGTGAATGGACAGGGAACCCCATCTTGAGCAATCAGCCCCAGCATTTT.

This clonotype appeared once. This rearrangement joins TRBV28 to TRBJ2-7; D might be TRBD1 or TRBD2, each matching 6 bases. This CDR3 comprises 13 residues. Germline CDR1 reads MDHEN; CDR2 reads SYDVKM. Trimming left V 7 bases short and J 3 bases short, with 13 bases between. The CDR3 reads CASTQGGHYEQYF. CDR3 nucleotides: TGTGCCAGCACCCAAGGGGGGCACTACGAGCAGTACTTC.

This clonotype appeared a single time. The CDR3 loop is CASSRPQGREYF. DNA of the CDR3: TGCGCCAGCAGCCGGCCCCAAGGACGGGAGTACTTC. J is TRBJ2-7 and V is TRBV23-1, with D uncertain. TRBV23-1 is flagged as an ORF with uncertain function. The CDR3 is 12 residues long. The germline V and J ends were trimmed by 6 bases and 11 bases, with 17 bases remaining between them.

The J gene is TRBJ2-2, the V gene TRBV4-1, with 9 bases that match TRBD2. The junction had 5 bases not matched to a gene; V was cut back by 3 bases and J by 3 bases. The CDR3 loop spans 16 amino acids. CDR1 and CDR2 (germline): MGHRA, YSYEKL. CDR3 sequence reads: CASSHISGRDTGELFF. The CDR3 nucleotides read TGCGCCAGCAGCCACATTAGCGGGAGAGACACCGGGGAGCTGTTTTTT.

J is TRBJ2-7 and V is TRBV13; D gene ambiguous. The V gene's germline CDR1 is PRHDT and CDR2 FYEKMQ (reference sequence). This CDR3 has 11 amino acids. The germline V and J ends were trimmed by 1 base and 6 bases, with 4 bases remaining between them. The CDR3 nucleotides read TGTGCCAGCAGCTTAGATCTCGAGCAGTACTTC. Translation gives CASSLDLEQYF.

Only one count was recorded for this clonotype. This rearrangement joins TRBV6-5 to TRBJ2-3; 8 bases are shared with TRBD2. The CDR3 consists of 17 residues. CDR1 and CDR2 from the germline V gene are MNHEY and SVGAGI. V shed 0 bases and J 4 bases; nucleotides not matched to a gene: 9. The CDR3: CASSYSMGTRFADTQYF. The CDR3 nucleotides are TGTGCCAGCAGTTACTCGATGGGGACTAGGTTTGCAGATACGCAGTATTTT.

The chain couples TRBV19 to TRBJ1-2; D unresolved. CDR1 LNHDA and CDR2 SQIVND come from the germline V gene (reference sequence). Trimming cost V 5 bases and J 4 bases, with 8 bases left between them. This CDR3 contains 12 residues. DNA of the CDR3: TGTGCCAGTAGTCCCGGATTCTATGGCTACACCTTC. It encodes CASSPGFYGYTF.

The CDR3 DNA follows: TGTGCCAGCAGTTTATCGGGGACAGGAAGAAACTATGGCTACACCTTC. Its translation: CASSLSGTGRNYGYTF. V is TRBV27 and J is TRBJ1-2; 8 bases line up with TRBD1. Germline V lookup: CDR1 MNHEY, CDR2 SMNVEV (reference sequence). The CDR3 is made up of 16 amino acids. The junction had 5 bases not matched to a gene; V was cut back by 0 bases and J by 2 bases.

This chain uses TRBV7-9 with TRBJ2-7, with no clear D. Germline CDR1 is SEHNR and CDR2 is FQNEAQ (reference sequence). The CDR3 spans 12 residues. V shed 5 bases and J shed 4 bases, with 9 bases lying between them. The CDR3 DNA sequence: TGTGCCAGCAGCCCGGACGTTTACGAGCAGTACTTC. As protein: CASSPDVYEQYF.

The chain's CDR3 is CATSRDMGEPYNEQFF. The CDR3 DNA sequence: TGTGCCACCAGCAGAGATATGGGGGAGCCATATAATGAGCAGTTCTTC. The chain employs TRBV15 and TRBJ2-1; D could derive from TRBD1 or TRBD2 (5 bases each). V was trimmed by 0 bases and J by 7 bases, leaving 16 bases between them. This CDR3 contains 16 residues. Germline V gene lookup returns CDR1 LNHNV and CDR2 YYDKDF (reference sequence).

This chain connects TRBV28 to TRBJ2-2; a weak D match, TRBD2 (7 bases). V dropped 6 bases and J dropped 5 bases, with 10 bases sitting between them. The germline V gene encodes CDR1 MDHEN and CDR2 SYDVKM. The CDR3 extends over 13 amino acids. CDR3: CASSRGATGELFF. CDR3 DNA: TGTGCCAGCAGCCGGGGGGCAACCGGGGAGCTGTTTTTT. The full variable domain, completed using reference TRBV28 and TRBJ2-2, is DVKVTQSSRYLVKRTGEKVFLECVQDMDHENMFWYRQDPGLGLRLIYFSYDVKMKEKGDIPEGYSVSREKKERFSLILESASTNQTSMYLCASSRGATGELFFGEGSRLTVL.

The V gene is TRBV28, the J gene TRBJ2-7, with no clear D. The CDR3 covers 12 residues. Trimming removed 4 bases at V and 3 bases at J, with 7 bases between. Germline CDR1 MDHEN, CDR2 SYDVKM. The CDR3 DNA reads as TGTGCCAGCAGTTCCTTGAACTACGAGCAGTACTTC. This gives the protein CASSSLNYEQYF.

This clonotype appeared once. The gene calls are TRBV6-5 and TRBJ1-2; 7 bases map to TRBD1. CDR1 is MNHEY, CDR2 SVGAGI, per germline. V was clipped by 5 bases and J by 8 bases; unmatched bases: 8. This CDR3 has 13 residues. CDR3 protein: CASSPDRVRGYTF. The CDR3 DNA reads TGTGCCAGCAGTCCAGACAGGGTTAGGGGCTACACCTTC.

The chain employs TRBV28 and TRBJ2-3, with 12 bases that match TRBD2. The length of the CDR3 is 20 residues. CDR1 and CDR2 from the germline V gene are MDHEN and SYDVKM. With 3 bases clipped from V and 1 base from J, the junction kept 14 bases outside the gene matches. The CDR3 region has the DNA TGTGCCAGCAGTTTTGTGGCTAGCGGGAGGGGAGTTCGTGGCACAGATACGCAGTATTTT. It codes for CASSFVASGRGVRGTDTQYF. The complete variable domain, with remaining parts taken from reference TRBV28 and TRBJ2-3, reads DVKVTQSSRYLVKRTGEKVFLECVQDMDHENMFWYRQDPGLGLRLIYFSYDVKMKEKGDIPEGYSVSREKKERFSLILESASTNQTSMYLCASSFVASGRGVRGTDTQYFGPGTRLTVL.

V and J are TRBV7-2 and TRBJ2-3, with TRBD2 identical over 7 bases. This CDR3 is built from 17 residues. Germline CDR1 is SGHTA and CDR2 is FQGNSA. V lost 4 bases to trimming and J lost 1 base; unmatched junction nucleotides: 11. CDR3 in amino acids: CASSSLETSSRTDTQYF. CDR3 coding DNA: TGTGCCAGCAGCTCGCTAGAGACTAGCTCGCGCACAGATACGCAGTATTTT.

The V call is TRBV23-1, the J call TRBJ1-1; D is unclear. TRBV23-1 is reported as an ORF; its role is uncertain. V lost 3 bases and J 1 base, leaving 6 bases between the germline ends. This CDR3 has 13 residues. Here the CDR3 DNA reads TGCGCCAGCAGTCAGGAACAGAACACTGAAGCTTTCTTT. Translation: CASSQEQNTEAFF.

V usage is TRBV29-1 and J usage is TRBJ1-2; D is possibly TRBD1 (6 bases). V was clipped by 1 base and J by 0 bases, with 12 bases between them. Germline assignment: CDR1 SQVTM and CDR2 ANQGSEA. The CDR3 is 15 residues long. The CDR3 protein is CSVEGTGSPNYGYTF. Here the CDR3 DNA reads TGCAGCGTTGAAGGTACAGGGAGCCCTAACTATGGCTACACCTTC.